The 24 T cell receptor beta chains given below trace back to one sample, sequenced in a study of shared clonotypes between healthy human individuals (TCRdb year 2020). Receptor libraries were prepared by the immunoSEQ multiplex PCR assay. In TCRdb, the immuneACCESS table is reduced to in-frame sequences with V and J assigned. These tables do not hold every clone; where another copy was compared, an unresolved V gene accounts for under half, and the others remain unexplained. Here the sample has roughly 2,300,000 clones; around 92% occur a single time. The ten most abundant clones make up more than 0.35% of the sample. Sequencing was performed on naive CD4+ T cells from PBMCs. Per the publication, the cell subset or site label means: CD45RA+ positively selected. Every receptor here comes from a man younger than 30 in good health. Some clones in this sample may be carry-over from other donors' samples.

The chain recombines TRBV30 with TRBJ1-5; no firm D call. V was shortened by 3 bases and J by 15 bases, with 18 bases between the two germline ends. Germline loops: CDR1 GTSNPN, CDR2 SVGIG (reference sequence). The CDR3 consists of 12 residues. Written as DNA, the CDR3 is TGTGCCTGGAGCTCTGGTGTTGGAGTTATGCATTTT. Its protein is CAWSSGVGVMHF.

The chain links TRBV7-9 to TRBJ2-3; a possible D gene is TRBD1 (7 bases). The germline gives CDR1 SEHNR, CDR2 FQNEAQ (reference sequence). V lost 5 bases, J lost 1 base, and 10 bases lay in between. This CDR3 contains 14 residues. Written as DNA, the CDR3 is TGTGCCAGCAGCGACAGGGAGGGCACAGATACGCAGTATTTT. Amino acid sequence: CASSDREGTDTQYF.

V and J are TRBV18 and TRBJ1-3; 8 bases fit TRBD1. The CDR3 extends over 15 amino acids. CDR1 is KGHSH and CDR2 is LQKENI in the germline V gene. The trim removed 6 bases at V and 2 bases at J, leaving 6 bases unmatched. The CDR3 DNA is TGTGCCAGCTCGCAGTCAGGGGGCACTGGAAACACCATATATTTT. This encodes CASSQSGGTGNTIYF.

The CDR3 region has the DNA TGTGCCAGCAGCCCCGGGACAGGGGACTACTATGGCTACACCTTC. This gives the protein CASSPGTGDYYGYTF. The V gene is TRBV7-2, the J gene TRBJ1-2; 10 bases line up with TRBD1. Germline trimming cut 5 bases from V and 3 bases from J; bases unmatched to any gene: 6. This CDR3 comprises 15 residues. Germline CDR1 SGHTA, CDR2 FQGNSA. Supplemented by reference TRBV7-2 and TRBJ1-2, the full variable domain reads GAGVSQSPSNKVTEKGKDVELRCDPISGHTALYWYRQSLGQGLEFLIYFQGNSAPDKSGLPSDRFSAERTGGSVSTLTIQRTQQEDSAVYLCASSPGTGDYYGYTFGSGTRLTVV.

About this clone: Other DNA sequences in the sample encode the same CDR3. CDR3 amino acids: CASSLAGTGELFF. The DNA of the CDR3 is TGCGCCAGCAGCTTGGCGGGAACCGGGGAGCTGTTTTTT. The chain is built from TRBV5-1 and TRBJ2-2, with TRBD2 as a possible D gene (5 bases). The CDR3 contains 13 residues. The V and J ends lost 0 bases and 5 bases respectively, with 5 bases between them. Per the germline V gene, CDR1 is SGHRS and CDR2 is YFSETQ.

The sample holds one count of this clone. The gene calls are TRBV5-1 and TRBJ1-5; TRBD1 might be the D (5 bases). V lost 2 bases and J 8 bases, leaving 14 bases between the germline ends. This CDR3 comprises 14 residues. The germline CDR1 and CDR2 sequences are SGHRS and YFSETQ. CDR3 region: CASSLRDGEKPQHF. The CDR3, as DNA: TGCGCCAGCAGCTTAAGGGACGGGGAGAAGCCCCAGCATTTT.

This chain joins TRBV6-4 and TRBJ2-5; 11 bases fit TRBD2. V was clipped by 2 bases and J by 0 bases; unmatched bases: 8. Germline-derived CDR1 and CDR2 are MRHNA and SNTAGT. This CDR3 has 18 residues. In DNA form, the CDR3 reads TGTGCCAGCAGTGACCCGGGGACTAGCGGATATTACCAAGAGACCCAGTACTTC. As protein: CASSDPGTSGYYQETQYF.

This clone was seen a single time. V gene TRBV7-2 combines with J gene TRBJ1-1; 8 nucleotides line up with TRBD1. Germline V lookup: CDR1 SGHTA, CDR2 FQGNSA. This CDR3 is 17 amino acids long. Trimming at V came to 5 bases and at J to 1 base, leaving 12 bases not matched to a gene. CDR3 sequence reads: CASSERGTGGGNTEAFF. The DNA of the CDR3 is TGTGCCAGCAGCGAACGCGGGACAGGAGGGGGGAACACTGAAGCTTTCTTT. Complete variable domain (other parts from reference TRBV7-2 and TRBJ1-1): GAGVSQSPSNKVTEKGKDVELRCDPISGHTALYWYRQSLGQGLEFLIYFQGNSAPDKSGLPSDRFSAERTGGSVSTLTIQRTQQEDSAVYLCASSERGTGGGNTEAFFGQGTRLTVV.

The CDR3 sequence: CASSPRSAGFSGANVLTF. Here the CDR3 DNA reads TGTGCCAGCTCACCAAGGTCCGCCGGGTTCTCTGGGGCCAACGTCCTGACTTTC. This chain joins TRBV18 and TRBJ2-6, with unresolved D. V dropped 2 bases and J dropped 0 bases, with 14 bases sitting between them. Germline CDR1 KGHSH, CDR2 LQKENI. The CDR3 is made up of 18 amino acids.

The CDR3 spells CASSLSGLAGGQEETQYF. In DNA, the CDR3 is TGCGCCAGCAGCTTGTCTGGACTAGCGGGAGGACAGGAAGAGACCCAGTACTTC. The chain joins TRBV5-1 to TRBJ2-5; TRBD2 aligns across 14 bases. Germline values: CDR1 SGHRS, CDR2 YFSETQ. J gave up 3 bases and V 1 base, and 8 bases lay outside the gene matches. This CDR3 is 18 amino acids long.

The J gene is TRBJ2-2, the V gene TRBV4-1; 9 positions agree with TRBD2. V lost 4 bases to trimming and J lost 5 bases; unmatched junction nucleotides: 14. The CDR3 spans 18 residues. Germline CDR1 is MGHRA and CDR2 is YSYEKL. The CDR3 DNA follows: TGCGCCAGCAGCCCCAACGGGAACATAGCGGGAGATACCGGGGAGCTGTTTTTT. Amino acids: CASSPNGNIAGDTGELFF.

The chain couples TRBV7-3 to TRBJ1-1; D may be TRBD1 (5 bases). The CDR3 is 17 amino acids. V lost 5 bases to trimming and J lost 0 bases, with 19 bases between them. The germline CDR1 and CDR2 sequences are SGHTA and FQGTGA. Written as DNA, the CDR3 is TGTGCCAGCAGCGTATACAACAGGCGTACACTGAACACTGAAGCTTTCTTT. Translation gives CASSVYNRRTLNTEAFF.

J is TRBJ2-1 and V is TRBV7-9; 10 positions agree with TRBD2. CDR3 size: 17 residues. The J segment lost 5 bases and the V segment lost 2 bases, leaving 9 bases of the junction unmatched. Germline values: CDR1 SEHNR, CDR2 FQNEAQ (reference sequence). CDR3 DNA: TGTGCCAGCAGCTTATTGACTAGCGGGCTTGCACACAATGAGCAGTTCTTC. Amino acid sequence: CASSLLTSGLAHNEQFF.

A single count supports this clone. Different DNA sequences within this sample yield the same CDR3. This chain links TRBV7-2 with TRBJ2-5; weak D call: TRBD1 (5 bases). CDR3 length: 14 amino acids. With 2 bases removed from V and 2 bases from J, the gap between germline ends came to 9 bases. CDR1 is SGHTA, CDR2 FQGNSA, per germline. The CDR3 sequence is CASSLRTGQETQYF. The CDR3 bases are TGTGCCAGCAGCTTACGAACAGGACAAGAGACCCAGTACTTC.

Comments on this clone: Other nucleotide sequences in the sample specify the same CDR3. J is TRBJ2-6 and V is TRBV7-9, with unresolved D. Germline CDR1 is SEHNR and CDR2 is FQNEAQ (reference sequence). The ends were cut back, 2 bases at V and 2 bases at J, with 4 bases in the middle. This CDR3 is 14 amino acids long. The CDR3: CASSLSAGANVLTF. DNA of the CDR3: TGTGCCAGCAGCTTATCTGCTGGGGCCAACGTCCTGACTTTC.

This clone has only one observation. The rearrangement uses TRBV5-8 and TRBJ2-1; D is ambiguous. Germline V lookup: CDR1 SGHTS, CDR2 YDEGEE. Trimming shortened V by 1 base and J by 7 bases, and 0 bases separated the two germline ends. The CDR3 runs 10 residues. CDR3: CASSLNEQFF. Written as DNA, the CDR3 is TGTGCCAGCAGCTTGAATGAGCAGTTCTTC.

V usage is TRBV7-8 and J usage is TRBJ2-5; unclear D gene. CDR1 is SGHVS and CDR2 is FQNEAQ in the germline V gene. V lost 6 bases and J lost 3, with 5 bases in between. The CDR3 loop spans 11 amino acids. CDR3 protein: CASRDEETQYF. For the CDR3, the DNA is TGTGCCAGCAGGGATGAAGAGACCCAGTACTTC. The full variable domain, with the rest looked up from reference TRBV7-8 and TRBJ2-5, is GAGVSQSPRYKVAKRGQDVALRCDPISGHVSLFWYQQALGQGPEFLTYFQNEAQLDKSGLPSDRFFAERPEGSVSTLKIQRTQQEDSAVYLCASRDEETQYFGPGTRLLVL.

This clone occurred once. V usage is TRBV6-6 and J usage is TRBJ2-5; D is undetermined. The end of the DNA fits TRBJ2-7 better, so the J call may be wrong. This CDR3 has 13 residues. CDR1 is MNHNY and CDR2 is SVGAGI in the germline V gene (reference sequence). The CDR3 protein is CASSYQSSYEQYF. As DNA, the CDR3 is TGTGCCAGCAGTTACCAAAGCTCCTACGAGCAGTACTTC.

J is TRBJ2-3 and V is TRBV10-1, with D tentatively TRBD1 (5 bases). Germline V lookup: CDR1 WNHNN, CDR2 SYGVQD (reference sequence). This CDR3 region has 14 residues. The V end was cut by 4 bases, the J end by 0 bases, with 8 bases between. The CDR3 reads CASSGQTSTDTQYF. The CDR3 DNA is TGCGCCAGCAGTGGACAGACTAGCACAGATACGCAGTATTTT.

The chain employs TRBV4-1 and TRBJ2-2; TRBD2 matches at 7 bases. J was trimmed by 8 bases and V by 1 base; bases with no gene match: 19. CDR1 and CDR2 from the germline V gene are MGHRA and YSYEKL. This CDR3 region has 19 residues. CDR3 sequence reads: CASSQGVGAGAVGRGELFF. The CDR3 coding sequence is TGCGCCAGCAGCCAAGGTGTAGGGGCGGGAGCGGTGGGTAGAGGGGAGCTGTTTTTT.

The chain is built from TRBV7-3 and TRBJ2-1; D not certain. Between the trimmed V and J ends, which lost 5 bases and 1 base, there was a span of 9 bases. Germline-derived CDR1 and CDR2 are SGHTA and FQGTGA. The CDR3 contains 14 residues. CDR3 loop: CASSLVRSYNEQFF. The DNA of the CDR3 is TGTGCCAGCAGCCTCGTCCGATCCTACAATGAGCAGTTCTTC.

V and J are TRBV6-5 and TRBJ1-4, with D maybe TRBD1 (6 bases). The ends were cut back, 0 bases at V and 8 bases at J, with 16 bases in the middle. The CDR3 covers 16 residues. Germline V lookup: CDR1 MNHEY, CDR2 SVGAGI. In nucleotides, the CDR3 is TGTGCCAGCAGTTACTCGATAGGGGGGGCTGGCGAAAAACTGTTTTTT. Its protein product is CASSYSIGGAGEKLFF.

The chain is built from TRBV5-1 and TRBJ2-7; D is undetermined. The germline gives CDR1 SGHRS, CDR2 YFSETQ. V gave up 7 bases and J gave up 4 bases, with 9 bases separating them. This CDR3 has 11 amino acids. The CDR3 bases are TGCGCCAGCCGTTATCAATACGAGCAGTACTTC. Its protein product is CASRYQYEQYF.

This chain links TRBV7-9 with TRBJ1-1; a weak D match, TRBD1 (5 bases). This CDR3 has 13 amino acids. Trimming stripped 3 bases from V and 8 bases from J, with 13 bases between. Germline values: CDR1 SEHNR, CDR2 FQNEAQ (reference sequence). Here the CDR3 reads CASSFPAGGEAFF. CDR3 nucleotide sequence: TGTGCCAGCAGCTTCCCCGCGGGGGGAGAAGCTTTCTTT.